This T cell receptor (beta chain) was captured in a study of T cell responses to AZD1222 COVID-19 vaccine. Notes on the study in general: Repertoires in all cases were sampled only once the peak T cell response had passed.

The CDR3 extends over 15 amino acids. V gave up 1 base and J gave up 4 bases, with 13 bases separating them. Germline values: CDR1 LGHDT, CDR2 YNNKEL (reference sequence). Details on this clone: Its antigen is undetermined.

Sequencing used immunoSEQ multiplex PCR; TCRdb keeps in-frame clones, though not all of them. The data contain around 160,000 clones, 92% of them seen just once; the ten biggest clones take up 1% to 1.5%. The clonotype originates from an adult who received the AZD1222 COVID-19 vaccine. The specimen was peripheral blood, collected 28 days after the second AZD1222 dose. The chain employs TRBV3-1 (or the pseudogene TRBV3-2) and TRBJ1-1; D not resolved. The CDR3 region is CASSQGRGSGTEAFF. The CDR3, as DNA: TGTGCCAGCAGCCAAGGGCGAGGGTCGGGCACTGAAGCTTTCTTT.